This T cell receptor beta chain was documented in a study of T cell changes during pregnancy in multiple sclerosis. Looked up from germline, CDR1 is MDHEN and CDR2 is SYDVKM. This CDR3 spans 16 amino acids. V dropped 4 bases and J dropped 5; count of bases not matched to a gene: 10. Sequenced by immunoSEQ multiplex PCR; TCRdb stores in-frame clones only, minus some. The data hold 65,000 to 80,000 clones, with roughly 91% observed a single time. This clonotype was sampled from a female donor with multiple sclerosis, enrolled in a pregnancy study. Sample: peripheral blood, taken in the first trimester of pregnancy. J is TRBJ2-7 and V is TRBV28; TRBD2 agrees at 11 bases. The CDR3 spells CASSSAGLAGPDEQYF. The CDR3 nucleotides are TGTGCCAGCAGTTCCGCCGGACTAGCGGGTCCCGACGAGCAGTACTTC.